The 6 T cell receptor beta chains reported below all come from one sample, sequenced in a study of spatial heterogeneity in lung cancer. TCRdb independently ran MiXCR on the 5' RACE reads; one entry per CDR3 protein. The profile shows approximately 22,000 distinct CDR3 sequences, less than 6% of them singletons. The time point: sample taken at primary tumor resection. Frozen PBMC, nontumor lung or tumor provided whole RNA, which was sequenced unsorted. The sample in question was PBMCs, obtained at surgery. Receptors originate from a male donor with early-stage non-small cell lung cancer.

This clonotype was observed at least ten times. This CDR3 is CASSEGTVSSYEQYF. CDR3 sequence (DNA): TGTGCCAGCAGTGAAGGGACGGTAAGCTCCTACGAGCAGTACTTC. This chain joins TRBV2 and TRBJ2-7; D call uncertain. Trimming removed 1 base at V and 0 bases at J, with 10 bases between. Germline loops: CDR1 SNHLY, CDR2 FYNNEI. The CDR3 runs to 15 residues.

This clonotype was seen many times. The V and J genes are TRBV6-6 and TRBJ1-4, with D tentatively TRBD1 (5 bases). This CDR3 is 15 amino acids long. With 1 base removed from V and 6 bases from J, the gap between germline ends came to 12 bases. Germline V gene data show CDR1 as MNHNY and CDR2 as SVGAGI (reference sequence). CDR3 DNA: TGTGCCAGCAGTTACTTCTGGGGGTCAGATGAAAAACTGTTTTTT. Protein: CASSYFWGSDEKLFF.

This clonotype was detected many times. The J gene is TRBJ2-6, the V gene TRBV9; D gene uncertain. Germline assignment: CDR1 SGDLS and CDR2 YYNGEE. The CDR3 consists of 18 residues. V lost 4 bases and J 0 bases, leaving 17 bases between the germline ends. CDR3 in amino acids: CASSLNPSTFSGANVLTF. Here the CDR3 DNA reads TGTGCCAGCAGCTTAAACCCCAGCACCTTCTCTGGGGCCAACGTCCTGACTTTC. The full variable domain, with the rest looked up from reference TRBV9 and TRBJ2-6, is DSGVTQTPKHLITATGQRVTLRCSPRSGDLSVYWYQQSLDQGLQFLIQYYNGEERAKGNILERFSAQQFPDLHSELNLSSLELGDSALYFCASSLNPSTFSGANVLTFGAGSRLTVL.

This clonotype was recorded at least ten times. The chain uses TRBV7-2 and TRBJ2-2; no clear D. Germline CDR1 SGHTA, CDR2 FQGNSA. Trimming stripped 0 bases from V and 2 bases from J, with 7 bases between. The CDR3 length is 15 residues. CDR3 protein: CASSLATRNTGELFF. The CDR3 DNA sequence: TGTGCCAGCAGCTTAGCCACAAGAAACACCGGGGAGCTGTTTTTT.

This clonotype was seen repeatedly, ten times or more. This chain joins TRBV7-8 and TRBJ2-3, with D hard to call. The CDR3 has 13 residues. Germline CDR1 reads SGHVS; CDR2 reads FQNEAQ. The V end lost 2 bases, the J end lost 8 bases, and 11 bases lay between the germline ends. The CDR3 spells CASSLTETTTQYF. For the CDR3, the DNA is TGTGCCAGCAGCTTAACAGAAACCACTACGCAGTATTTT.

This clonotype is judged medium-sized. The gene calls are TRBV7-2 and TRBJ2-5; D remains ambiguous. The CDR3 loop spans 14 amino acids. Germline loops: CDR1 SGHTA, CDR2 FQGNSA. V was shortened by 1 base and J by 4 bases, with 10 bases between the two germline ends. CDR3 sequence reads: CASSLGGLGETQYF. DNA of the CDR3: TGTGCCAGCAGCTTAGGAGGCCTCGGAGAGACCCAGTACTTC.